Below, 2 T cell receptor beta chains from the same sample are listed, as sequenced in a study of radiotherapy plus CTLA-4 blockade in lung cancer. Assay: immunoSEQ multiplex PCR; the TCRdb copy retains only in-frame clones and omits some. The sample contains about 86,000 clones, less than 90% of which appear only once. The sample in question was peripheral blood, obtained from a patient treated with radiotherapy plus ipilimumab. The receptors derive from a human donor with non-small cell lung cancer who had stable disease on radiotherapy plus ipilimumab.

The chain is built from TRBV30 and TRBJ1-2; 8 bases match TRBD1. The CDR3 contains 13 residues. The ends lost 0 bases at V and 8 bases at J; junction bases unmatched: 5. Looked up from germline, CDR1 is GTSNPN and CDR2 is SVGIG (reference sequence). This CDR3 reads CAWSVQGAWGYTF. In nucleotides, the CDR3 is TGTGCCTGGAGTGTGCAGGGGGCATGGGGCTACACCTTC.

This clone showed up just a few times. The CDR3 is CASSFGVQNSPLHF. The CDR3 DNA sequence: TGTGCCAGCAGCTTTGGGGTACAGAATTCACCCCTCCACTTT. The chain joins TRBV7-9 to TRBJ1-6; no reliable D call. Deletions cut 3 bases from V and 7 bases from J, with 10 bases between. This CDR3 is 14 amino acids long. The V gene's germline CDR1 is SEHNR and CDR2 FQNEAQ (reference sequence). Using reference TRBV7-9 and TRBJ1-6 for the parts outside the CDR3, the full variable domain is DTGVSQNPRHKITKRGQNVTFRCDPISEHNRLYWYRQTLGQGPEFLTYFQNEAQLEKSRLLSDRFSAERPKGSFSTLEIQRTEQGDSAMYLCASSFGVQNSPLHFGNGTRLTVT.